One and the same sample provided the 28 T cell receptor beta chains below, sequenced in a study of T cell responses to AZD1222 COVID-19 vaccine. TCRdb's table, derived via immunoSEQ multiplex PCR, lists solely in-frame clones and lacks some. Of about 92,000 clones in the sample, over 75% were seen once. The sample was peripheral blood, taken on day 0 of AZD1222 vaccination. The receptors were sampled from an adult in good health.

The genes are TRBV6-5 and TRBJ2-5; 9 nucleotides match TRBD1. V lost 6 bases to trimming and J lost 5 bases; unmatched junction nucleotides: 7. Germline-derived CDR1 and CDR2 are MNHEY and SVGAGI. The CDR3 contains 14 residues. The CDR3 DNA follows: TGTGCCAGCAGGAGGACAGGGGATCTTGAGACCCAGTACTTC. Protein product: CASRRTGDLETQYF.

In its sample, this clone was seen once. The V call is TRBV7-9, the J call TRBJ1-4; D is unresolved. The CDR3 is 15 residues long. Deletions cut 0 bases from V and 3 bases from J, with 8 bases between. Germline V CDR1 and CDR2: SEHNR, FQNEAQ (reference sequence). For the CDR3, the DNA is TGTGCCAGCAGCTTAGCGATGAACCCTAATGAAAAACTGTTTTTT. This translates into CASSLAMNPNEKLFF.

This clone has a handful of counts. DNA of the CDR3: TGCGCCAGCAGCGAGCGGACCGGGGAGAATTACAATGAGCAGTTCTTC. Translated, it gives CASSERTGENYNEQFF. The chain joins TRBV5-1 to TRBJ2-1; TRBD2 is a possible D gene (5 bases). The V gene's germline CDR1 is SGHRS and CDR2 YFSETQ. Trimming pared 4 bases from V and 4 bases from J, leaving 18 bases between. This CDR3 has 16 residues.

This sequence joins TRBV4-2 and TRBJ2-3; 13 bases line up with TRBD2. The junction had 6 bases not matched to a gene; V was cut back by 4 bases and J by 2 bases. This CDR3 has 17 amino acids. CDR1 is LGHNA and CDR2 is YNFKEQ in the germline V gene. The CDR3 here is CASSPGLAGATTDTQYF. The CDR3 coding sequence is TGTGCCAGCAGCCCCGGACTAGCGGGAGCGACCACAGATACGCAGTATTTT.

The V and J genes are TRBV5-1 and TRBJ2-7; possibly TRBD2 for D (5 bases). Germline V gene lookup returns CDR1 SGHRS and CDR2 YFSETQ. Trimming cost V 1 base and J 3 bases, with 11 bases left between them. The CDR3 sequence is 14 residues long. The CDR3 is CASSLRGLYYEQYF. Here the CDR3 DNA reads TGCGCCAGCAGCTTGAGAGGGCTGTACTACGAGCAGTACTTC.

The rearrangement links TRBV24-1 to TRBJ1-5; no clear D gene. The length of the CDR3 is 16 residues. The ends were cut back, 0 bases at V and 7 bases at J, with 15 bases in the middle. Germline V lookup: CDR1 KGHDR, CDR2 SFDVKD. The CDR3 nucleotides read TGTGCCACCAGTGATTTGCACCGGGTTTTAAAGCAGCCCCAGCATTTT. This codes for CATSDLHRVLKQPQHF.

The rearrangement links TRBV28 to TRBJ1-4; the match to TRBD1 covers 9 bases. Trimming removed 5 bases from V and 5 bases from J; junction bases left unmatched: 3. The V gene's germline CDR1 is MDHEN and CDR2 SYDVKM. This CDR3 comprises 14 residues. CDR3 amino acids: CASSTGTGNEKLFF. For the CDR3, the DNA is TGTGCCAGCAGTACCGGGACAGGGAATGAAAAACTGTTTTTT.

The chain recombines TRBV5-8 with TRBJ1-1, with TRBD1 matching 9 bases. Per germline, CDR1 SGHTS and CDR2 YDEGEE. The CDR3 is made up of 16 amino acids. Trimming took 0 bases from V and 10 from J; bases not matched to a gene: 13. The CDR3: CASSLEPPRDREGAFF. DNA for the CDR3: TGTGCCAGCAGCTTGGAACCCCCCCGGGACAGGGAGGGAGCTTTCTTT.

J is TRBJ2-7 and V is TRBV29-1; 8 nucleotides line up with TRBD2. CDR3 length: 13 amino acids. The V and J ends lost 7 bases and 0 bases, in that order; junction bases with no gene match: 5. Germline CDR1 and CDR2: SQVTM and ANQGSEA. The CDR3 here is CSGLAPSSYEQYF. The DNA of the CDR3 is TGCAGCGGACTAGCGCCAAGCTCCTACGAGCAGTACTTC.

The CDR3 DNA follows: TGTGCCAGCAGCTCCCAGCGGGAGGGCCGGAACACCGGGGAGCTGTTTTTT. Translating it yields CASSSQREGRNTGELFF. V is TRBV27 and J is TRBJ2-2, with TRBD2 matching 10 bases. With V trimmed by 6 bases and J by 1 base, 8 bases remained unmatched. Germline CDR1 and CDR2: MNHEY and SMNVEV (reference sequence). CDR3 length: 17 amino acids.

This sequence joins TRBV27 and TRBJ1-6; 8 bases are a match to TRBD1. V lost 2 bases and J lost 9; bases outside the gene matches: 6. The CDR3 has 15 residues. Germline CDR1 reads MNHEY; CDR2 reads SMNVEV (reference sequence). The CDR3 sequence is CASSLLAGGTSPLHF. CDR3 bases: TGTGCCAGCAGTTTACTGGCAGGGGGCACTTCACCCCTCCACTTT.

The chain employs TRBV10-3 and TRBJ1-5; 9 bases align to TRBD1. CDR3 size: 15 residues. CDR1 and CDR2 (germline): ENHRY, SYGVKD. Trimming removed 3 bases from V and 6 bases from J; junction bases left unmatched: 6. The DNA for the CDR3 is TGTGCCATCAGTGAAGGGACAGGGCGGGGTCAGCCCCAGCATTTT. Translating it yields CAISEGTGRGQPQHF.

This chain connects TRBV28 to TRBJ2-3; unclear D gene. The CDR3 runs 16 residues. Germline loops: CDR1 MDHEN, CDR2 SYDVKM. With 7 bases removed from V and 6 bases from J, the gap between germline ends came to 23 bases. As DNA, the CDR3 is TGTGCCAGCACCAAAGGCGGTGGTTTTGTTCGGGATACGCAGTATTTT. Residues: CASTKGGGFVRDTQYF.

The chain carries TRBV7-2 and TRBJ2-7; 12 bases map to TRBD1. Germline CDR1 and CDR2: SGHTA and FQGNSA. V shed 5 bases, J shed 5 bases, and the junction held 13 bases outside the gene matches. CDR3 size: 17 residues. CDR3 protein: CASSLLPGTGGFNEQYF. As DNA, the CDR3 is TGTGCCAGCAGCCTACTTCCGGGGACAGGGGGCTTCAACGAGCAGTACTTC.

The CDR3 DNA follows: TGTGCCACCAGCAGAGATCGGGGCTATGGCTACACCTTC. This translates into CATSRDRGYGYTF. This sequence joins TRBV15 and TRBJ1-2; no firm D call. CDR1 and CDR2 from the germline V gene are LNHNV and YYDKDF (reference sequence). The V end lost 0 bases, the J end lost 4 bases, and 6 bases lay between the germline ends. This CDR3 comprises 13 residues.

The rearrangement links TRBV28 to TRBJ1-2; 8 bases match TRBD1. The ends lost 6 bases at V and 4 bases at J; junction bases unmatched: 7. Germline values: CDR1 MDHEN, CDR2 SYDVKM. CDR3 length: 14 amino acids. CDR3 DNA sequence: TGTGCCAGCAGCCTCTCCGACAGGGGCTATGGCTACACCTTC. Translation: CASSLSDRGYGYTF.

J is TRBJ2-1 and V is TRBV28; 8 positions agree with TRBD2. The J segment lost 4 bases and the V segment lost 4 bases, leaving 18 bases of the junction unmatched. CDR1 is MDHEN, CDR2 SYDVKM, per germline. This CDR3 has 19 amino acids. CDR3 protein: CASSSPSFKRETKYNEQFF. The CDR3 DNA is TGTGCCAGCAGTTCCCCGTCGTTTAAGCGGGAGACAAAATACAATGAGCAGTTCTTC.

This chain connects TRBV14 to TRBJ1-2; TRBD1 is a possible D gene (6 bases). V lost 0 bases and J 5 bases, leaving 10 bases between the germline ends. Germline V gene lookup returns CDR1 SGHDN and CDR2 FVKESK. This CDR3 has 14 residues. Here the CDR3 DNA reads TGTGCCAGCAGCCAAGACAGGGGAGGATATGGCTACACCTTC. Amino acids: CASSQDRGGYGYTF. The complete variable domain, with remaining parts taken from reference TRBV14 and TRBJ1-2, reads EAGVTQFPSHSVIEKGQTVTLRCDPISGHDNLYWYRRVMGKEIKFLLHFVKESKQDESGMPNNRFLAERTGGTYSTLKVQPAELEDSGVYFCASSQDRGGYGYTFGSGTRLTVV.

J is TRBJ1-5 and V is TRBV13; 7 bases are a match to TRBD1. The CDR3 is made up of 12 amino acids. CDR1 PRHDT and CDR2 FYEKMQ come from the germline V gene (reference sequence). V shed 1 base and J 11 bases; nucleotides not matched to a gene: 2. CDR3 sequence reads: CASSLDGQAQHF. The CDR3 DNA reads as TGTGCCAGCAGCTTAGACGGACAGGCCCAGCATTTT.

The chain employs TRBV6-4 and TRBJ1-4; no clear D. Trimming pared 4 bases from V and 4 bases from J, leaving 7 bases between. The germline V gene encodes CDR1 MRHNA and CDR2 SNTAGT. The CDR3 runs to 13 residues. The CDR3 DNA follows: TGTGCCAGCAGTGTCATCCGTAATGAAAAACTGTTTTTT. This encodes CASSVIRNEKLFF.

The CDR3, as DNA: TGTGCCAGCAGACCCCAGGGGGCAGGCACCGGGGAGCTGTTTTTT. It encodes CASRPQGAGTGELFF. This chain uses TRBV28 with TRBJ2-2; 8 positions agree with TRBD1. Germline loops: CDR1 MDHEN, CDR2 SYDVKM. The CDR3 extends over 15 amino acids. The V gene end was trimmed by 6 bases and the J gene end by 4 bases; junction bases not matched to a gene: 7.

The J gene is TRBJ1-6, the V gene TRBV4-1; no reliable D call. In germline, CDR1 is MGHRA, CDR2 YSYEKL. The CDR3 spans 16 residues. V was pared by 4 bases and J by 7 bases, with 17 bases between. The chain's CDR3 is CASSPLNSPGNSPLHF. CDR3 nucleotide sequence: TGCGCCAGCAGCCCCCTAAATTCCCCGGGGAATTCACCCCTCCACTTT.

The V gene is TRBV6-6, the J gene TRBJ2-7, with 10 bases fitting TRBD2. The CDR3 has 15 residues. V dropped 2 bases and J dropped 2; count of bases not matched to a gene: 3. Germline V gene lookup returns CDR1 MNHNY and CDR2 SVGAGI (reference sequence). CDR3 in DNA: TGTGCCAGCAGTTACAGACTAGCGGGCGCCTACGAGCAGTACTTC. As protein: CASSYRLAGAYEQYF.

The chain has TRBV28 and TRBJ1-5; D is unclear. Trimming left V 4 bases short and J 4 bases short, with 11 bases between. The CDR3 is 14 residues long. Germline CDR1 reads MDHEN; CDR2 reads SYDVKM. The CDR3 DNA is TGTGCCAGCAGTTCCTCACCATGGAATCAGCCCCAGCATTTT. Amino acid sequence: CASSSSPWNQPQHF.

V gene TRBV18 combines with J gene TRBJ1-3; D uncertain. V was trimmed by 3 bases and J by 0 bases, leaving 6 bases between them. The germline V gene has CDR1 KGHSH and CDR2 LQKENI. This CDR3 contains 14 residues. The CDR3: CASSPTNSGNTIYF. As DNA, the CDR3 is TGTGCCAGCTCACCCACAAACTCTGGAAACACCATATATTTT. Full variable domain (rest looked up from reference TRBV18 and TRBJ1-3): NAGVMQNPRHLVRRRGQEARLRCSPMKGHSHVYWYRQLPEEGLKFMVYLQKENIIDESGMPKERFSAEFPKEGPSILRIQQVVRGDSAAYFCASSPTNSGNTIYFGEGSWLTVV.

The chain uses TRBV18 and TRBJ1-5; D perhaps matches TRBD1 (5 bases). Germline V lookup: CDR1 KGHSH, CDR2 LQKENI. The CDR3 consists of 13 residues. V gave up 2 bases and J gave up 9 bases, with 11 bases separating them. The CDR3 DNA reads as TGTGCCAGCTCACCAGGGGGATTCGGGCCCCAGCATTTT. This translates into CASSPGGFGPQHF. The variable domain in full, with the rest retrieved from reference TRBV18 and TRBJ1-5, is NAGVMQNPRHLVRRRGQEARLRCSPMKGHSHVYWYRQLPEEGLKFMVYLQKENIIDESGMPKERFSAEFPKEGPSILRIQQVVRGDSAAYFCASSPGGFGPQHFGDGTRLSIL.

The chain couples TRBV18 to TRBJ1-1; D perhaps matches TRBD1 (6 bases). The CDR3 covers 14 residues. V dropped 6 bases and J dropped 0 bases, with 11 bases sitting between them. Germline V gives CDR1 KGHSH, CDR2 LQKENI. This CDR3 reads CASSLDRMNTEAFF. The DNA for the CDR3 is TGTGCCAGCTCTCTCGACAGGATGAACACTGAAGCTTTCTTT.

The rearrangement uses TRBV28 and TRBJ1-5; a weak D match, TRBD1 (5 bases). This CDR3 region has 13 residues. V dropped 7 bases and J dropped 11 bases, with 18 bases sitting between them. CDR1 is MDHEN and CDR2 is SYDVKM in the germline V gene. CDR3 sequence (DNA): TGTGCCAGCAACCAGGACACCGCCAGTTCCCAGCATTTT. Its translation: CASNQDTASSQHF.